These T cell receptor beta chains were read from a single sample in a study of blood T cell repertoires in COVID-19. Clones were sequenced by immunoSEQ multiplex PCR, and TCRdb holds only the in-frame ones, with some missing. Of approximately 190,000 clones in the sample, 84% were seen once. Sequenced input: PBMCs or T cells enriched from blood (not recorded which). The source is a woman in her 30s who had been exposed to COVID-19. Both conserved end residues are part of each CDR3. The order of the fields is V gene, D gene, J gene, clone size, CDR3 DNA, CDR3 protein. A D gene is named only where the DNA matches it firmly. Size tells how often a clone was seen (once, few, many) or the class of an expanded clone, and some rows leave it out.

TRBV5-4	NA	TRBJ2-2	NA	TGTGCCACTCGAAGAGCCGGGGAGCTGTTTTTT	CATRRAGELFF
TRBV10-2	NA	TRBJ1-6	NA	TGCGCCAGCAGTGATGTACAGGTTAATTCACCCCTCCACTTT	CASSDVQVNSPLHF
TRBV6-1	NA	TRBJ1-3	NA	TGTGCCAGCAGTGAAGCACAGGGCAGGGGCACCATATATTTT	CASSEAQGRGTIYF
TRBV29-1	TRBD1	TRBJ1-2	once	TGCAGCGCCCGGACAGGGTTGTCCTATGGCTACACCTTC	CSARTGLSYGYTF
TRBV9	TRBD1	TRBJ1-2	NA	TGTGCCAGCAGCGATTGGCCGGGACAGGGACACTATGGCTACACCTTC	CASSDWPGQGHYGYTF
TRBV19	NA	TRBJ1-2	NA	TGTGCCAGTAGTATTAGCTCGGCAGGGAACTATGGCTACACCTTC	CASSISSAGNYGYTF
TRBV25-1	NA	TRBJ2-7	NA	TGTGCCAGCAGTGACGGGTCAGCCCACTTCTACGAGCAGTACTTC	CASSDGSAHFYEQYF
TRBV5-1	NA	TRBJ1-2	few	TGCGCCAGCAGCCCCCAGGGTAACTATGGCTACACCTTC	CASSPQGNYGYTF
TRBV29-1	TRBD1	TRBJ1-1	NA	TGCAGCGTTGGGTCGCCCTTACCGGGACAGGGGCCGGAAGCTTTCTTT	CSVGSPLPGQGPEAFF
TRBV3-1/TRBV3-2	TRBD2	TRBJ2-3	NA	TGTGCCAGCAGCCAAAACCCTAGCGGGGGTTTCACAGATACGCAGTATTTT	CASSQNPSGGFTDTQYF
TRBV19	NA	TRBJ1-1	NA	TGTGCCAGTGTGACCGGGACAACCCCAGGCACTGAAGCTTTCTTT	CASVTGTTPGTEAFF
TRBV7-8	TRBD2	TRBJ2-2	NA	TGTGCCAGCAGCCCAGTTACTAGCGGAAACACCGGGGAGCTGTTTTTT	CASSPVTSGNTGELFF
TRBV6-5	NA	TRBJ1-5	NA	TGTGCCAGCAGTCCTGGACAGTATAGCAATCAGCCCCAGCATTTT	CASSPGQYSNQPQHF